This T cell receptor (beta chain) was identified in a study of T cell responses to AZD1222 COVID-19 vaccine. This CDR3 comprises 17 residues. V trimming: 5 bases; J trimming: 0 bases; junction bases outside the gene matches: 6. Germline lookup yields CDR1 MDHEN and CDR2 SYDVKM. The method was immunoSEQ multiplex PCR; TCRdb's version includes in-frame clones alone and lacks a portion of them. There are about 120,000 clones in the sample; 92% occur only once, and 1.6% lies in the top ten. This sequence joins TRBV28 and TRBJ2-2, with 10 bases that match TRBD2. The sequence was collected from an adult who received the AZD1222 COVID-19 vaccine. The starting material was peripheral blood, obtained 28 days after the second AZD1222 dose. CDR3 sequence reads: CASSIAGGLANTGELFF. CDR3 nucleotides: TGTGCCAGCAGTATAGCGGGAGGCTTAGCGAACACCGGGGAGCTGTTTTTT.